This T cell receptor beta chain was sequenced in a study of T-cell reconstitution after alpha-beta-depleted transplantation in children. Broader study findings: Once a year had passed after transplant, T-cell counts and diversity came mostly from newly produced T cells. Several hundred rapidly expanded clones from non-depleted graft cells reportedly supplied alpha-beta T cells about two months post-transplant. TCRbeta diversity was high at day 60 in some patients (a result of surviving recipient T cells and thymic progenitors).

The germline gives CDR1 SEHNR, CDR2 FQNEAQ (reference sequence). The CDR3 totals 14 residues. Trimming took off 1 base at V and 6 bases at J, with 10 bases between the two ends. Unique molecular identifiers were built into the TCRbeta library. TCRdb analysed the PCR reads with MiXCR anew, one entry per CDR3 protein. The sample holds 85,000 to 120,000 distinct CDR3 sequences, 7.5% to 9.5% seen once. Concerning this clonotype itself: Its specificity is unknown. A much larger clone is a single base away; this may be a read error.

This clonotype originated in a boy between 2 and 10 years old with acute lymphoblastic leukemia, due to receive a stem cell transplant. V and J are TRBV7-9 and TRBJ1-5, with D tentatively TRBD1 (6 bases). Sample: PBMCs, taken before TCRalphabeta/CD19-depleted stem cell transplant. The CDR3 is CASSLGTASQPQHF. Here the CDR3 DNA reads TGTGCCAGCAGCTTAGGGACAGCGAGTCAGCCCCAGCATTTT.